These 30 T cell receptor beta chains came from one sample sequenced in a study of beta chain features in type 1 diabetes. Study conclusions and caveats: A moderate, significant TCRB CDR3 shortening appeared in type 1 diabetes across four CD4+ subsets.

What was sequenced were expressed TCRB transcripts, since all of the isolated RNA had been reverse transcribed. The method was immunoSEQ multiplex PCR; TCRdb's version includes in-frame clones alone and lacks a portion of them. The sample lists 150,000 to 200,000 clones, around 63% seen once, with roughly 0.089% in the top ten. No antigen has been identified for these receptors. The sequenced sample was naive CD4+ T cells from blood. These receptors were obtained from a man aged 30 to 39 with type 1 diabetes.

The chain carries TRBV28 and TRBJ2-7; D is perhaps TRBD1 (6 bases). The CDR3 sequence is 15 residues long. Trimming pared 3 bases from V and 0 bases from J, leaving 12 bases between. CDR1 and CDR2 from the germline V gene are MDHEN and SYDVKM. The CDR3 bases are TGTGCCAGCAGTTTGTACAGGGCCAACTCCTACGAGCAGTACTTC. Amino acid sequence: CASSLYRANSYEQYF.

This chain uses TRBV6-5 with TRBJ2-3, with 8 bases identical to TRBD2. V shed 2 bases, J shed 4 bases, and the junction held 8 bases outside the gene matches. Per the germline V gene, CDR1 is MNHEY and CDR2 is SVGAGI. The CDR3 has 16 residues. CDR3 sequence reads: CASSYSRLAKADTQYF. The CDR3 DNA follows: TGTGCCAGCAGTTACAGCAGACTAGCGAAGGCAGATACGCAGTATTTT.

This clone was observed a handful of times. The rearrangement joins TRBV30 to TRBJ1-4; D is unresolved. The germline V gene encodes CDR1 GTSNPN and CDR2 SVGIG (reference sequence). The length of the CDR3 is 16 residues. The germline V and J ends were trimmed by 4 bases and 3 bases, with 18 bases remaining between them. The CDR3 coding sequence is TGTGCCTGGACCGCCTCGAGAGTGGGTTCTAATGAAAAACTGTTTTTT. As protein: CAWTASRVGSNEKLFF.

About this clone itself: Other DNA variants within this sample encode the same CDR3. This chain uses TRBV20-1 with TRBJ2-1; perhaps TRBD2 as D (6 bases). V was trimmed by 3 bases and J by 8 bases, leaving 8 bases between them. Germline V lookup: CDR1 DFQATT, CDR2 SNEGSKA (reference sequence). This CDR3 is built from 11 residues. CDR3 sequence: CSASKRDEQFF. In DNA form, the CDR3 reads TGCAGTGCTAGCAAGCGGGATGAGCAGTTCTTC.

The V gene is TRBV9, the J gene TRBJ1-3; D gene unclear. The CDR3 is made up of 17 amino acids. Germline V gene data show CDR1 as SGDLS and CDR2 as YYNGEE. With 0 bases removed from V and 0 bases from J, the gap between germline ends came to 13 bases. The CDR3, as DNA: TGTGCCAGCAGCGTAGCGCCGTCTTCCACCTCTGGAAACACCATATATTTT. As protein: CASSVAPSSTSGNTIYF.

V is TRBV11-2 and J is TRBJ2-7, with 7 positions matching TRBD2. V lost 0 bases to trimming and J lost 7 bases; unmatched junction nucleotides: 6. This CDR3 contains 14 residues. The germline CDR1 and CDR2 sequences are SGHAT and FQNNGV. CDR3 loop: CASSLERGRREQYF. In nucleotides, the CDR3 is TGTGCCAGCAGCTTAGAGCGGGGGAGGAGGGAGCAGTACTTC.

This clone came up a few times. This rearrangement joins TRBV2 to TRBJ2-1; weak D call: TRBD1 (6 bases). This CDR3 is built from 13 residues. V was cut by 11 bases and J by 3 bases, with 14 bases left in between. Germline CDR1 is SNHLY and CDR2 is FYNNEI. The CDR3 reads CAGQKTDYNEQFF. The CDR3 DNA reads TGTGCCGGACAGAAGACAGACTACAATGAGCAGTTCTTC.

The chain has TRBV30 and TRBJ2-5, with a weak D call TRBD2 (7 bases). In germline, CDR1 is GTSNPN, CDR2 SVGIG (reference sequence). Trimming removed 0 bases from V and 3 bases from J, with 8 bases in between. The CDR3 is made up of 13 amino acids. CDR3 sequence reads: CAWSVGGEETQYF. In DNA form, the CDR3 reads TGTGCCTGGAGTGTAGGGGGGGAAGAGACCCAGTACTTC.

The rearrangement links TRBV4-3 to TRBJ2-1, with D unresolved. V was clipped by 4 bases and J by 0 bases, with 16 bases between them. The CDR3 is 17 amino acids. Germline assignment: CDR1 LGHNA and CDR2 YSLEER. The CDR3 DNA follows: TGCGCCAGCAGCCGAGGAGTGGACGTCTTCTCCTACAATGAGCAGTTCTTC. Translated, it gives CASSRGVDVFSYNEQFF.

The V call is TRBV10-3, the J call TRBJ2-5; maybe TRBD1 (6 bases). The CDR3 is 14 residues long. Germline assignment: CDR1 ENHRY and CDR2 SYGVKD. Deletions cut 2 bases from V and 5 bases from J, with 12 bases between. CDR3 DNA: TGTGCCATCAGTGAGGCAGGGGATCGGGAGACCCAGTACTTC. Its translation: CAISEAGDRETQYF.

The chain combines TRBV5-1 with TRBJ1-1, with D possibly being TRBD1 (5 bases). CDR1 and CDR2 from the germline V gene are SGHRS and YFSETQ. The length of the CDR3 is 14 residues. Between the trimmed V and J ends, which lost 1 base and 1 base, there was a span of 8 bases. Here the CDR3 reads CASSLQGTNTEAFF. DNA of the CDR3: TGCGCCAGCAGCTTGCAGGGCACGAACACTGAAGCTTTCTTT.

The chain uses TRBV25-1 and TRBJ2-1; D is tentatively TRBD1 or TRBD2 (5 bases each). The germline gives CDR1 MGHDK, CDR2 SYGVNS. V was pared by 6 bases and J by 6 bases, with 18 bases between. The CDR3 has 15 residues. This CDR3 is CASRPGLLQVNEQFF. CDR3 DNA: TGTGCCAGCAGACCGGGGCTCCTTCAGGTCAATGAGCAGTTCTTC.

The chain links TRBV5-6 to TRBJ2-6, with a weak D call TRBD2 (5 bases). CDR3 size: 15 residues. Trimming shortened V by 1 base and J by 1 base, and 6 bases separated the two germline ends. The germline V gene has CDR1 SGHDT and CDR2 YYEEEE. The CDR3 DNA sequence: TGTGCCAGCAGCTTGCGGGGATCTGGGGCCAACGTCCTGACTTTC. This translates into CASSLRGSGANVLTF.

The chain joins TRBV9 to TRBJ2-1; possibly TRBD1 for D (7 bases). Germline CDR1 and CDR2: SGDLS and YYNGEE. V lost 7 bases and J lost 6, with 14 bases in between. The CDR3 contains 13 residues. The CDR3 region is CASGRQGGNEQFF. The CDR3 DNA reads as TGTGCCAGCGGAAGACAGGGAGGCAATGAGCAGTTCTTC. The variable domain in full, completed from reference TRBV9 and TRBJ2-1, reads DSGVTQTPKHLITATGQRVTLRCSPRSGDLSVYWYQQSLDQGLQFLIQYYNGEERAKGNILERFSAQQFPDLHSELNLSSLELGDSALYFCASGRQGGNEQFFGPGTRLTVL.

The chain links TRBV25-1 to TRBJ2-7, with TRBD2 matching 11 bases. The trim removed 4 bases at V and 2 bases at J, leaving 7 bases unmatched. This CDR3 has 16 residues. The germline V gene encodes CDR1 MGHDK and CDR2 SYGVNS. CDR3 DNA sequence: TGTGCCAGCAGTGGCTCCGGGACTAGCGGTACCTACGAGCAGTACTTC. This sequence encodes CASSGSGTSGTYEQYF.

This clone was found a few times. The rearrangement uses TRBV19 and TRBJ2-2; perhaps TRBD2 as D (5 bases). The CDR3 has 15 amino acids. CDR1 and CDR2 (germline): LNHDA, SQIVND (reference sequence). Trimming removed 5 bases from V and 6 bases from J, with 16 bases in between. The CDR3 protein is CASSPLRARAGELFF. DNA of the CDR3: TGTGCCAGTAGTCCGCTGAGGGCACGGGCCGGGGAGCTGTTTTTT. Together with reference TRBV19 and TRBJ2-2, the CDR3 gives the full variable domain: DGGITQSPKYLFRKEGQNVTLSCEQNLNHDAMYWYRQDPGQGLRLIYYSQIVNDFQKGDIAEGYSVSREKKESFPLTVTSAQKNPTAFYLCASSPLRARAGELFFGEGSRLTVL.

The CDR3 loop reads CASSVDRSRLNTEAFF. CDR3 in DNA: TGTGCCAGCAGCGTAGATCGGAGCCGCTTGAACACTGAAGCTTTCTTT. The chain uses TRBV9 and TRBJ1-1; D is unclear. Germline lookup yields CDR1 SGDLS and CDR2 YYNGEE. There are 16 residues in the CDR3. Trimming removed 0 bases at V and 0 bases at J, with 12 bases between.

The chain has TRBV29-1 and TRBJ1-1; D might be TRBD1 (5 bases). CDR1 is SQVTM, CDR2 ANQGSEA, per germline. The ends were cut back, 1 base at V and 4 bases at J, with 13 bases in the middle. The CDR3 has 14 amino acids. The CDR3 loop reads CSVEALGGGTEAFF. The CDR3 region has the DNA TGCAGCGTTGAAGCACTGGGCGGGGGCACTGAAGCTTTCTTT.

The chain carries TRBV6-1 and TRBJ2-3, with TRBD2 identical over 11 bases. The J segment lost 4 bases and the V segment lost 10 bases, leaving 4 bases of the junction unmatched. Germline loops: CDR1 MNHNS, CDR2 SASEGT. The CDR3 has 13 residues. The DNA of the CDR3 is TGTGCCACCCTGACTAGCGGGGCAGATACGCAGTATTTT. Translating gives CATLTSGADTQYF.

The chain has TRBV7-6 and TRBJ2-7, with 8 bases identical to TRBD1. Trimming removed 5 bases from V and 2 bases from J; junction bases left unmatched: 5. This CDR3 has 14 amino acids. The germline gives CDR1 SGHVS, CDR2 FNYEAQ. The CDR3: CASSLGTGTYEQYF. The CDR3 DNA reads as TGTGCCAGCAGCCTGGGGACAGGAACCTACGAGCAGTACTTC.

This clone appeared once. The chain joins TRBV7-2 to TRBJ2-4; D gene unclear. Trimming shortened V by 5 bases and J by 11 bases, and 10 bases separated the two germline ends. Germline CDR1 SGHTA, CDR2 FQGNSA. The CDR3 covers 11 residues. CDR3 sequence: CASSDKRVQYF. The CDR3, as DNA: TGTGCCAGCAGCGACAAAAGGGTTCAGTACTTC.

This clone occurred once. V is TRBV29-1 and J is TRBJ1-1, with 7 bases identical to TRBD1. V gave up 4 bases and J gave up 4 bases; unmatched junction bases: 6. Germline assignment: CDR1 SQVTM and CDR2 ANQGSEA. This CDR3 is built from 13 residues. CDR3 DNA sequence: TGCAGCGTTGTGACAGGGTCAAGCACTGAAGCTTTCTTT. It encodes CSVVTGSSTEAFF.

The V gene is TRBV9, the J gene TRBJ1-1; D uncertain. The CDR3 has 16 residues. Germline-derived CDR1 and CDR2 are SGDLS and YYNGEE. Trimming stripped 0 bases from V and 3 bases from J, with 15 bases between. CDR3 sequence (DNA): TGTGCCAGCAGCGTAGGGAGCAAGGGAGGGTACACTGAAGCTTTCTTT. It translates to CASSVGSKGGYTEAFF.

This chain uses TRBV7-2 with TRBJ2-7; possible D gene TRBD2, 5 bases. CDR3 length: 13 residues. CDR1 and CDR2 (germline): SGHTA, FQGNSA. Trimming shortened V by 7 bases and J by 6 bases, and 16 bases separated the two germline ends. The CDR3 reads CASTTGPEGEQYF. CDR3 DNA sequence: TGTGCCAGCACCACCGGTCCCGAGGGCGAGCAGTACTTC.

The chain recombines TRBV30 with TRBJ2-1; D possibly uses TRBD1 or TRBD2 (5 bases each). The V gene's germline CDR1 is GTSNPN and CDR2 SVGIG (reference sequence). The CDR3 totals 12 residues. V was shortened by 2 bases and J by 6 bases, with 8 bases between the two germline ends. DNA for the CDR3: TGTGCCTGGAGTCCCGGGACCAATGAGCAGTTCTTC. Its translation: CAWSPGTNEQFF.

The J gene is TRBJ1-2, the V gene TRBV29-1; no definite D call. This CDR3 region has 13 residues. Germline V gene sequence: CDR1 SQVTM, CDR2 ANQGSEA. V was shortened by 3 bases and J by 2 bases, with 10 bases between the two germline ends. The DNA for the CDR3 is TGCAGCGTTGAGTTAACATCCAACTATGGCTACACCTTC. This encodes CSVELTSNYGYTF.

V usage is TRBV9 and J usage is TRBJ2-5, with D tentatively TRBD2 (5 bases). The CDR3 has 13 amino acids. V was clipped by 4 bases and J by 3 bases, with 10 bases between them. The V gene's germline CDR1 is SGDLS and CDR2 YYNGEE. The DNA for the CDR3 is TGTGCCAGCAGCCCTCGGGGAAAAGAGACCCAGTACTTC. Residues: CASSPRGKETQYF.

V gene TRBV7-2 combines with J gene TRBJ1-6; D might be TRBD1 (6 bases). V dropped 1 base and J dropped 5 bases, with 15 bases sitting between them. This CDR3 contains 17 residues. The germline V gene has CDR1 SGHTA and CDR2 FQGNSA. The CDR3 DNA sequence: TGTGCCAGCAGCTTAGGAGTGCACAGGGACCATAATTCACCCCTCCACTTT. Its translation: CASSLGVHRDHNSPLHF.

This chain connects TRBV18 to TRBJ2-2, with D unclear. The germline V gene has CDR1 KGHSH and CDR2 LQKENI. The CDR3 has 13 amino acids. Trimming removed 4 bases at V and 7 bases at J, with 10 bases between. DNA for the CDR3: TGTGCCAGCTCACGGCAGGCAGACGGGGAGCTGTTTTTT. This codes for CASSRQADGELFF.

The CDR3 sequence is CASRGTNEQFF. Written as DNA, the CDR3 is TGTGCCAGCAGGGGCACAAATGAGCAGTTCTTC. This chain connects TRBV11-3 to TRBJ2-1; D remains unclear. The CDR3 is 11 residues long. Germline CDR1 SGHNT, CDR2 YENEEA. V lost 6 bases, J lost 7 bases, and 7 bases lay in between.